The clone carrying this T cell receptor beta chain was detected only once. The target antigen is unknown. This record comes from a study of T cell responses to AZD1222 COVID-19 vaccine. Whole-study results and caveats: CD4 TCRs covered the whole spike, strongest at regions 160-218 and 743-854. Only 5 or 6 people who got AZD1222 tested seropositive at baseline. Most donors were white British and more were female, and clonal diversity was possibly underestimated. Following two doses of AZD1222, Spike-specific TCR breadth and depth rose.

Data came from immunoSEQ multiplex PCR; TCRdb stores just in-frame clones and leaves some out. The repertoire has 110,000 or so clones, 88% of them found once; the top ten carry around a sixth. V was cut by 5 bases and J by 2 bases, with 10 bases left in between. The CDR3 is 13 amino acids. The V gene's germline CDR1 is SGHAT and CDR2 FQNNGV. The receptor was isolated from an adult in good health. This material consisted of peripheral blood, taken on day 0 of AZD1222 vaccination. The chain recombines TRBV11-2 with TRBJ2-7; weak D call: TRBD2 (5 bases). This CDR3 reads CASSRTGAYEQYF. CDR3 nucleotides: TGTGCCAGCAGCAGGACCGGGGCCTACGAGCAGTACTTC. Using reference TRBV11-2 and TRBJ2-7 for the parts outside the CDR3, the full variable domain is EAGVAQSPRYKIIEKRQSVAFWCNPISGHATLYWYQQILGQGPKLLIQFQNNGVVDDSQLPKDRFSAERLKGVDSTLKIQPAKLEDSAVYLCASSRTGAYEQYFGPGTRLTVT.